Detailed here is one TCR beta chain. As yet, its antigen is unknown. Genomic DNA provided the template from which TCR beta VDJ and CDR3 profiles were obtained. TCRdb ran MiXCR on the reads and lists one entry per CDR3 protein. Among about 130,000 distinct CDR3 sequences listed, 41% were seen once. Per germline, CDR1 ENHRY and CDR2 SYGVKD. V dropped 6 bases and J dropped 9; count of bases not matched to a gene: 11. This CDR3 region has 14 residues. The sample belongs to a study of CD8+CD57+ T cells in acquired aplastic anemia. Overall study results and limits: Researchers report that 25 to 35 CD8+ CDR3 sequences appeared in both patients and controls.

The clonotype comes from a human donor in good health, serving as a control. The rearrangement uses TRBV10-3 and TRBJ2-7; TRBD1 agrees at 10 bases. The sample comprised sorted CD4+, CD8+, or CD8+CD57+ T cells (not recorded which) from PBMCs. Here the CDR3 reads CAISAGQGKEVQYF. CDR3 sequence (DNA): TGTGCCATCAGCGCGGGACAGGGGAAAGAAGTGCAGTACTTC.